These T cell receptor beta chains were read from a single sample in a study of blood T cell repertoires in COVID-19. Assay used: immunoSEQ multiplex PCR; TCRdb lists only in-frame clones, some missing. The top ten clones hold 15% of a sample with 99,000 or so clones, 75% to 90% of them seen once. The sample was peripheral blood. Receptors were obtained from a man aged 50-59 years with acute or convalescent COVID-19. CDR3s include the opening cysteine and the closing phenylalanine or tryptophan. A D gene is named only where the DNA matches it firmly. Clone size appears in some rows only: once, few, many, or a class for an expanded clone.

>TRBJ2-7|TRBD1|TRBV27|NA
TGTGCCAGCACTCAGGACAGGCCGCCGTACGAGCAGTACTTC
CASTQDRPPYEQYF
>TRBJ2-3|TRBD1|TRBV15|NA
TGTGCCACCAGGAAACGACAGGGATCGAGCACAGATACGCAGTATTTT
CATRKRQGSSTDTQYF
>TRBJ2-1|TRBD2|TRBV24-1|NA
TGTGCCACCAGTGATCTAGCGGAGGACTACAATGAGCAGTTCTTC
CATSDLAEDYNEQFF
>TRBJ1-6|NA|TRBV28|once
TGTGCCAGCAGGCCCGGACTGAATTCACCCCTCCACTTT
CASRPGLNSPLHF
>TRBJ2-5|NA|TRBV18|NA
TGTGCCAGCTCACCTCCCGGGCAAGAGACCCAGTACTTC
CASSPPGQETQYF
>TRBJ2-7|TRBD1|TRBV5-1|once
TGCGCCAGCAGCCCCGACAGGGTAAAACGGGGCGAGCAGTACTTC
CASSPDRVKRGEQYF
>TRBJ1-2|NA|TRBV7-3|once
TGTGCCAGCAGCTTAACGTTGAAAATGGAGGGGCAGGGCTACACCTTC
CASSLTLKMEGQGYTF
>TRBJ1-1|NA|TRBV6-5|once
TGTGCCAGCATCCCGGGACAAATGAACACTGAAGCTTTCTTT
CASIPGQMNTEAFF
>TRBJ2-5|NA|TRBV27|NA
TGTGCCAGCAGTTTATCTAGCGGTCTGTACCAAGAGACCCAGTACTTC
CASSLSSGLYQETQYF
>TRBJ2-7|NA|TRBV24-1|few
TGTGCCACCAGTGATCGCGCCCCAGGGTCACTTAACGAGCAGTACTTC
CATSDRAPGSLNEQYF
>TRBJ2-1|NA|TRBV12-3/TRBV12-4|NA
TGTGCCAGCAGTCCCTTTAGAGGAGAGCAGTTCTTC
CASSPFRGEQFF
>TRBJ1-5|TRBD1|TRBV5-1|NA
TGCGCCAGCAGCTTGACGACAGGGGGGAATCAGCCCCAGCATTTT
CASSLTTGGNQPQHF